The T cell receptor beta chain under discussion was sequenced for a study of blood T cell repertoires in COVID-19. Study context: COVID-19 samples from acute and convalescent phases originated in the United States, Italy and Spain. T cells, B-cell-depleted T cells, or PBMCs supplied cDNA or gDNA.

The CDR3 consists of 14 residues. Germline trimming cut 3 bases from V and 7 bases from J; bases unmatched to any gene: 5. Germline V gives CDR1 LNHDA, CDR2 SQIVND (reference sequence). In the authors' workflow: Using reference gene primer amplification, nucleated cell counts were estimated. Method: immunoSEQ multiplex PCR; TCRdb's copy keeps in-frame clones and lacks some. V and J calls and clone size are given by that table; D and trimming were obtained from the DNA. The profile shows about 170,000 clones, 60% to 80% of them singletons. The V gene is TRBV19, the J gene TRBJ2-2, with TRBD1 matching 7 bases. This TCR was sampled from a man between 65 and 79 years old with acute or convalescent COVID-19. The sequencing sample was made of peripheral blood. The CDR3 bases are TGTGCCAGTAGTATCGGACAGGCTAACGGGGAGCTGTTTTTT. Translation: CASSIGQANGELFF.